The clone carrying this T cell receptor beta chain was seen a handful of times. The target antigen is unknown. Between the trimmed V and J ends, which lost 0 bases and 9 bases, there was a span of 9 bases. There are 13 residues in the CDR3. CDR1 LGHDT and CDR2 YNNKEL come from the germline V gene (reference sequence). The hyperthyroidism was newly diagnosed and had lasted under 2 months; the patients were aged 18 to 65. Progressors' blood was drawn at hyperthyroidism diagnosis, before ophthalmopathy symptoms. This entry is derived from a study of T cells in Graves' hyperthyroidism and ophthalmopathy. Amplified TCR beta CDR3 regions came from RNA transcripts. First-round RT-PCR of the TCR CDR3 relied on the HTBI primer set. TCRdb recomputed calls from the multiplex PCR reads with MiXCR, one row per CDR3 protein. The sample includes about 260,000 distinct CDR3 sequences, 20% to 30% of them seen just once.

Study observations and caveats: Blood also contained most expanded thyroid clonotypes above 0.001.

Sample: blood. This rearrangement joins TRBV3-1 to TRBJ2-4; D ambiguous. The TCR was taken from a man in his forties or fifties with Graves' hyperthyroidism that later progressed to Graves' ophthalmopathy. CDR3 nucleotide sequence: TGTGCCAGCAGCCAAGATCAGGCGAGCATTCAGTACTTC. As protein: CASSQDQASIQYF.